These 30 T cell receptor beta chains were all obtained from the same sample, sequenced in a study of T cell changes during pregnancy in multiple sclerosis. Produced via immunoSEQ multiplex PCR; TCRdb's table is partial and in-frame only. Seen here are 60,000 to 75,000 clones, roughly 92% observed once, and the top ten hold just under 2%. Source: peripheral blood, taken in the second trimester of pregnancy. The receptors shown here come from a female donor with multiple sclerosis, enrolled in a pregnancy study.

The CDR3 reads CASSLVLAGGPTDTQYF. The DNA of the CDR3 is TGTGCCAGCAGCTTAGTTCTGGCGGGGGGGCCGACAGATACGCAGTATTTT. This chain joins TRBV7-2 and TRBJ2-3; 9 bases are shared with TRBD2. Germline-derived CDR1 and CDR2 are SGHTA and FQGNSA. V was clipped by 1 base and J by 3 bases; unmatched bases: 8. The CDR3 totals 17 residues. Filled out from reference TRBV7-2 and TRBJ2-3, the complete variable domain reads GAGVSQSPSNKVTEKGKDVELRCDPISGHTALYWYRQSLGQGLEFLIYFQGNSAPDKSGLPSDRFSAERTGGSVSTLTIQRTQQEDSAVYLCASSLVLAGGPTDTQYFGPGTRLTVL.

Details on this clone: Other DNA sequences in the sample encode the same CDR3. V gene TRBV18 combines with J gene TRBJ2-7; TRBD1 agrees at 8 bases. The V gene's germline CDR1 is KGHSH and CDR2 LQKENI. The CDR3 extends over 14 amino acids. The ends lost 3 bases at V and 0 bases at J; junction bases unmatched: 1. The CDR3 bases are TGTGCCAGCTCACCCGGGACAGGCTCCTACGAGCAGTACTTC. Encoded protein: CASSPGTGSYEQYF.

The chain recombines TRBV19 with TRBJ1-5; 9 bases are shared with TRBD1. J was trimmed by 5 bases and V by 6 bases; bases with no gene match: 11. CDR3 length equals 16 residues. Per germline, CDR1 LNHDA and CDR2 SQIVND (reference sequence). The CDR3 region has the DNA TGTGCCAGTAGGCAACCGGGACAGGGTGTTCATCAGCCCCAGCATTTT. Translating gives CASRQPGQGVHQPQHF. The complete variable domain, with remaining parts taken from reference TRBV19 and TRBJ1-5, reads DGGITQSPKYLFRKEGQNVTLSCEQNLNHDAMYWYRQDPGQGLRLIYYSQIVNDFQKGDIAEGYSVSREKKESFPLTVTSAQKNPTAFYLCASRQPGQGVHQPQHFGDGTRLSIL.

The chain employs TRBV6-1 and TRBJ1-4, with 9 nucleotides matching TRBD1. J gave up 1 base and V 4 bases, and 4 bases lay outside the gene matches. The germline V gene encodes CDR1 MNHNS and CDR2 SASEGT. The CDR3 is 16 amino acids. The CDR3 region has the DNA TGTGCCAGCAGTGTGGGACAGGGATTAACTAATGAAAAACTGTTTTTT. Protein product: CASSVGQGLTNEKLFF.

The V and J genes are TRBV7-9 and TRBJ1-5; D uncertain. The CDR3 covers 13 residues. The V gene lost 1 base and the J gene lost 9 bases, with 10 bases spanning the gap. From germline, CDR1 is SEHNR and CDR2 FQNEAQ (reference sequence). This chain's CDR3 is CASSLESGRPQHF. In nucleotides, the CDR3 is TGTGCCAGCAGCTTAGAGAGTGGGCGGCCCCAGCATTTT.

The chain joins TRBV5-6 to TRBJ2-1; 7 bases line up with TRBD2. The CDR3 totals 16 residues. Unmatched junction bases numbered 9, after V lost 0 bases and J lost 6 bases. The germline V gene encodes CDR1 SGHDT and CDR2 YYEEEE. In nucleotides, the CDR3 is TGTGCCAGCAGCTTGGGGGCCAGCGGGGACCTCAATGAGCAGTTCTTC. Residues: CASSLGASGDLNEQFF.

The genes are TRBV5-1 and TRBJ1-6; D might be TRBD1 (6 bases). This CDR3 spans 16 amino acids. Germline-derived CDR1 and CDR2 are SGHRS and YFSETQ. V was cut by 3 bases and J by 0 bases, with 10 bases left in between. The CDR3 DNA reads TGCGCCAGCAGCTCGGGGGGCGGCTCCTATAATTCACCCCTCCACTTT. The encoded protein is CASSSGGGSYNSPLHF.

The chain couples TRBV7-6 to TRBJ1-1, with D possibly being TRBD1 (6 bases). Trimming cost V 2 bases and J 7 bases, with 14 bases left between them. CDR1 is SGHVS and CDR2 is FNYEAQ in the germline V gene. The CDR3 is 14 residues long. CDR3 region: CASSLTGTSGEAFF. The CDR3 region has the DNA TGTGCCAGCAGCTTAACCGGGACATCAGGTGAAGCTTTCTTT.

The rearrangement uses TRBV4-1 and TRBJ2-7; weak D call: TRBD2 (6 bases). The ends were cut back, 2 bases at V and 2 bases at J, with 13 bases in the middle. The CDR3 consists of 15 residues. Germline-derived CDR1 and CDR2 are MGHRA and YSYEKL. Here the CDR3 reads CASSQYMAGPYEQYF. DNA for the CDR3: TGCGCCAGCAGCCAATATATGGCGGGACCCTACGAGCAGTACTTC.

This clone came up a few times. In DNA, the CDR3 is TGTGCCTGGAGTGCAAAGGGTGCCGGGACAGGACGGAATCAGCCCCAGCATTTT. Translation gives CAWSAKGAGTGRNQPQHF. The V call is TRBV30, the J call TRBJ1-5; 8 bases align to TRBD1. Germline V lookup: CDR1 GTSNPN, CDR2 SVGIG (reference sequence). CDR3 length: 18 residues. V lost 1 base to trimming and J lost 4 bases; unmatched junction nucleotides: 15.

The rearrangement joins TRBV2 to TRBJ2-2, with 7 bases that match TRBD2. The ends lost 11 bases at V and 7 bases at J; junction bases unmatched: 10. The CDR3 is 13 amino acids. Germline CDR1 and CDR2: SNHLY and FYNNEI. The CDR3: CAGGRERDGELFF. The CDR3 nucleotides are TGTGCCGGGGGACGGGAGCGGGACGGGGAGCTGTTTTTT.

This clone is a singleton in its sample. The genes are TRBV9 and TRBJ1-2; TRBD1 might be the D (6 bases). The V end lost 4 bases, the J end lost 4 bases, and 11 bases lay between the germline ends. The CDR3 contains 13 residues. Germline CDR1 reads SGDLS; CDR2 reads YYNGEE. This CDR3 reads CASSRDNRYGYTF. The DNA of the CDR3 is TGTGCCAGCAGCCGGGACAACCGCTATGGCTACACCTTC.

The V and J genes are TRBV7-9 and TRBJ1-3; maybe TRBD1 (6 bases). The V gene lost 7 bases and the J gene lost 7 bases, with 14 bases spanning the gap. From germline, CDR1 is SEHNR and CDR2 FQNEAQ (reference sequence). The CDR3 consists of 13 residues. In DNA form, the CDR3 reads TGTGCCAGCACTAAGAGGGGGGGTAACACCATATATTTT. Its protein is CASTKRGGNTIYF.

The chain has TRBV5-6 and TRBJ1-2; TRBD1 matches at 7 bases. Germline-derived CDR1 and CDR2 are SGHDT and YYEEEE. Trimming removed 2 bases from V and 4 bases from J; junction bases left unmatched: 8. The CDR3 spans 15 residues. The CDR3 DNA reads TGTGCCAGCAGCTTCCAGACAGGGACGATCTATGGCTACACCTTC. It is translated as CASSFQTGTIYGYTF.

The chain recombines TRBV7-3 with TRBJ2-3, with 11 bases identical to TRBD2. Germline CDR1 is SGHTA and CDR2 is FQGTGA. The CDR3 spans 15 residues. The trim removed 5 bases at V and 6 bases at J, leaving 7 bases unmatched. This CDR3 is CASSRSGGARDTQYF. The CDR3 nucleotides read TGTGCCAGCAGCCGTAGCGGGGGGGCCCGGGATACGCAGTATTTT.

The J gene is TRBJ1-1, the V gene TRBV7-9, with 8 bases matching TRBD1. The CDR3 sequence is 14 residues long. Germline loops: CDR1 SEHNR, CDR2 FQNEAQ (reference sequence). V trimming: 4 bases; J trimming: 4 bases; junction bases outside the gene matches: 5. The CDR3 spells CASSSITGGTEAFF. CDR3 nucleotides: TGTGCCAGCAGCTCGATCACAGGGGGCACTGAAGCTTTCTTT. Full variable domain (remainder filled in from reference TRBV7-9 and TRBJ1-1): DTGVSQNPRHKITKRGQNVTFRCDPISEHNRLYWYRQTLGQGPEFLTYFQNEAQLEKSRLLSDRFSAERPKGSFSTLEIQRTEQGDSAMYLCASSSITGGTEAFFGQGTRLTVV.

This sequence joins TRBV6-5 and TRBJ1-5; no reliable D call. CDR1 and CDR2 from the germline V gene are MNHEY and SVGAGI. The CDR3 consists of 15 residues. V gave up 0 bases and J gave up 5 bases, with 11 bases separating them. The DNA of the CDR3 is TGTGCCAGCAGTTACTCGAGCGCCCCTGATCAGCCCCAGCATTTT. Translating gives CASSYSSAPDQPQHF.

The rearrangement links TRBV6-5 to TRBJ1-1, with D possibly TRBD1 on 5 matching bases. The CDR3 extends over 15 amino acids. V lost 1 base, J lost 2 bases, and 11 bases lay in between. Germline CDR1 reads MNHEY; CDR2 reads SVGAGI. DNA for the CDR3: TGTGCCAGCAGTTACTTCCCCCAGGGAAACACTGAAGCTTTCTTT. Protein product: CASSYFPQGNTEAFF.

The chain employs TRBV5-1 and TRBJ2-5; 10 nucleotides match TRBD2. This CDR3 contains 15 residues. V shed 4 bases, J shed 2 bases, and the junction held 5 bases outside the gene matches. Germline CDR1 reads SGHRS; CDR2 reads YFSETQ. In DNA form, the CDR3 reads TGCGCCAGCAGCACGGGACTAGCGCAGCAAGAGACCCAGTACTTC. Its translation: CASSTGLAQQETQYF.

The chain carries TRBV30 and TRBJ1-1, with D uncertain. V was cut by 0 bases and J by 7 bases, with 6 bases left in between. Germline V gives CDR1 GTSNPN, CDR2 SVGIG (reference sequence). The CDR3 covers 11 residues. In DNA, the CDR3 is TGTGCCTGGAGTGTAACTGTTGAAGCTTTCTTT. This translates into CAWSVTVEAFF. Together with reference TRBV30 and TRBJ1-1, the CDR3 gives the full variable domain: SQTIHQWPATLVQPVGSPLSLECTVEGTSNPNLYWYRQAAGRGLQLLFYSVGIGQISSEVPQNLSASRPQDRQFILSSKKLLLSDSGFYLCAWSVTVEAFFGQGTRLTVV.

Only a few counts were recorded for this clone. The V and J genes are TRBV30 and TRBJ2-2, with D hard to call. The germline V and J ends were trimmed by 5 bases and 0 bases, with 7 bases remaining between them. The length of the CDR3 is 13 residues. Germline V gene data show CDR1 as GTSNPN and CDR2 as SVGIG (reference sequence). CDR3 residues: CAWWATNTGELFF. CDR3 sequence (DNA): TGTGCCTGGTGGGCCACGAACACCGGGGAGCTGTTTTTT.

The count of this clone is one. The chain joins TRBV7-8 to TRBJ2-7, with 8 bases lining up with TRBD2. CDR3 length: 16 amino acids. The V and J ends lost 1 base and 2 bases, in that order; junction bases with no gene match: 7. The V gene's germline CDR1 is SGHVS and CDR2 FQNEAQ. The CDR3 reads CASSLVAGGAPYEQYF. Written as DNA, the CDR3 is TGTGCCAGCAGCTTAGTCGCGGGGGGCGCTCCCTACGAGCAGTACTTC.

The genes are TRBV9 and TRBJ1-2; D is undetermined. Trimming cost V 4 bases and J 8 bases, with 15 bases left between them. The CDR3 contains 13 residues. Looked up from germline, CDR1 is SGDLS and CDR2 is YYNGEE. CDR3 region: CASSPRGRYGYTF. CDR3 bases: TGTGCCAGCAGCCCAAGAGGGCGTTACGGCTACACCTTC.

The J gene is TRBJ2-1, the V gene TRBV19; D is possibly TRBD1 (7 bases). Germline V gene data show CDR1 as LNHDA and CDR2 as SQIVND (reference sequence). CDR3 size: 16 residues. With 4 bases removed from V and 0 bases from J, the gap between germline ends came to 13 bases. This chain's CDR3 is CASSTGGPGSYNEQFF. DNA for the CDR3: TGTGCCAGTAGTACAGGGGGGCCGGGCTCCTACAATGAGCAGTTCTTC.

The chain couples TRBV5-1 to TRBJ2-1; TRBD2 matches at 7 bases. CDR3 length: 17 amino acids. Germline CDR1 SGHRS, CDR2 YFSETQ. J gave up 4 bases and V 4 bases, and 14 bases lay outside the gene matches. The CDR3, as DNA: TGCGCCAGCAGCAACAGTGGGAGGGCCGTCTCTTACAATGAGCAGTTCTTC. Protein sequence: CASSNSGRAVSYNEQFF.

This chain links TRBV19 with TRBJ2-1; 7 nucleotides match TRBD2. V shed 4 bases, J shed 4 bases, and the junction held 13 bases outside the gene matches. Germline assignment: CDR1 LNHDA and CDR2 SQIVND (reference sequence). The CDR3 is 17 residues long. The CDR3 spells CASSTSDAGVGYNEQFF. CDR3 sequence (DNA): TGTGCCAGTAGTACCTCGGACGCGGGGGTAGGGTACAATGAGCAGTTCTTC.

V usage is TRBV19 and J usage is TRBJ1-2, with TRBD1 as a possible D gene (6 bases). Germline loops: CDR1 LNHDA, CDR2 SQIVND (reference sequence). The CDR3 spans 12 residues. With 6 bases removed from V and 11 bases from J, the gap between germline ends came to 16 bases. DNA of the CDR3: TGTGCCAGTAGCATCGCAGGGGTTGGTTACACCTTC. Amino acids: CASSIAGVGYTF.

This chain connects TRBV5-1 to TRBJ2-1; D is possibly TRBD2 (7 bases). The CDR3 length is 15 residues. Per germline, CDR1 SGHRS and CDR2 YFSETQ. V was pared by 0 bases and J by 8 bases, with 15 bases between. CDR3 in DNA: TGCGCCAGCAGCTTGGTTCGGGGGGCTGTTGATGAGCAGTTCTTC. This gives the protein CASSLVRGAVDEQFF. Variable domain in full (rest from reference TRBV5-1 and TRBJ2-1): KAGVTQTPRYLIKTRGQQVTLSCSPISGHRSVSWYQQTPGQGLQFLFEYFSETQRNKGNFPGRFSGRQFSNSRSEMNVSTLELGDSALYLCASSLVRGAVDEQFFGPGTRLTVL.

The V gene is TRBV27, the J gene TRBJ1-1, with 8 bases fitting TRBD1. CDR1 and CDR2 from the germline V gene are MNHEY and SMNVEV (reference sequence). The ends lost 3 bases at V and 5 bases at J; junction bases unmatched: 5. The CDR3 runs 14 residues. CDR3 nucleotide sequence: TGTGCCAGCAGTTTTGGCAGGGGGCGAACTGAAGCTTTCTTT. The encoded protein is CASSFGRGRTEAFF.

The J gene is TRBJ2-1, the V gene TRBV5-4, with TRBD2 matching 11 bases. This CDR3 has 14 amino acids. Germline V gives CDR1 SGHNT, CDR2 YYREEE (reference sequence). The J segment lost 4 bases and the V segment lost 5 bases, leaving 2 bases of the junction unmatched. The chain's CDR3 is CASSWTSGYNEQFF. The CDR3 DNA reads TGTGCCAGCAGTTGGACTAGCGGGTACAATGAGCAGTTCTTC. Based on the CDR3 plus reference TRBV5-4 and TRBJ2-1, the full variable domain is ETGVTQSPTHLIKTRGQQVTLRCSSQSGHNTVSWYQQALGQGPQFIFQYYREEENGRGNFPPRFSGLQFPNYSSELNVNALELDDSALYLCASSWTSGYNEQFFGPGTRLTVL.